This TCR beta chain was identified during a study of early stage breast cancer tumors. Study-wide results and caveats: Comparing each tissue with blood distinguished tumor from normal in most of the 16 patients. Most shared enriched TCRB sequences were commonly generated ones.

Comment on this clone: As yet, its antigen is unknown.

This normal breast sample came from a site roughly 1.9-4.5 cm away from the tumor. Normal breast often needed 100-300 mg of tissue for enough DNA. TCRdb's copy holds only in-frame clones and misses some; the assay was immunoSEQ multiplex PCR. The sample includes 4,800 or so clones, 60% to 80% of them seen just once. Germline-derived CDR1 and CDR2 are MDHEN and SYDVKM. The CDR3 length is 16 residues. The germline V and J ends were trimmed by 7 bases and 7 bases, with 25 bases remaining between them. Source material: normal breast tissue next to the tumor. V usage is TRBV28 and J usage is TRBJ1-1, with D unclear. The sequence came from a person in their sixties with breast cancer. The CDR3 protein is CASTTALGPQIFEAFF. The CDR3 DNA is TGTGCCAGCACCACAGCCTTGGGTCCTCAAATATTTGAAGCTTTCTTT.